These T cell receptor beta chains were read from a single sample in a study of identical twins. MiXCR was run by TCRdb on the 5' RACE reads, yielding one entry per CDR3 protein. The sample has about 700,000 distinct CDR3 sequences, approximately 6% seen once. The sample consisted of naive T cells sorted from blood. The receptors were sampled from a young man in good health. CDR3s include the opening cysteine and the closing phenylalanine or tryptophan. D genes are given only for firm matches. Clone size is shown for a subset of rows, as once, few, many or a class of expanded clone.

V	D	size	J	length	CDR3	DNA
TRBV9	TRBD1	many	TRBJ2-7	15	CASSPGTASTYEQYF	TGTGCCAGCAGCCCTGGGACAGCCTCTACCTACGAGCAGTACTTC
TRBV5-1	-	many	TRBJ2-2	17	CASSFKPGPTNTGELFF	TGCGCCAGCAGCTTCAAGCCCGGGCCCACGAACACCGGGGAGCTGTTTTTT
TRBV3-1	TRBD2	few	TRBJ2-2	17	CASSQVLAGPNTGELFF	TGTGCCAGCAGCCAAGTTCTAGCGGGACCAAACACCGGGGAGCTGTTTTTT
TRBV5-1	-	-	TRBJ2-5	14	CASSSTGKTETQYF	TGCGCCAGCAGTTCCACCGGGAAAACGGAGACCCAGTACTTC
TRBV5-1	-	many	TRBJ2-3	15	CASSLDAGSTDTQYF	TGCGCCAGCAGCTTGGATGCAGGATCCACAGATACGCAGTATTTT
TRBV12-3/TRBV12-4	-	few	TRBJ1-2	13	CASRVSTVYGYTF	TGTGCCAGCAGAGTGTCTACGGTCTATGGCTACACCTTC
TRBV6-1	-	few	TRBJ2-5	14	CASSPRAGAETQYF	TGTGCCAGCAGTCCCCGGGCAGGGGCTGAGACCCAGTACTTC
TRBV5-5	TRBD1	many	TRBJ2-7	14	CASSLGQPTYEQYF	TGTGCCAGCAGCCTGGGACAGCCAACCTACGAGCAGTACTTC
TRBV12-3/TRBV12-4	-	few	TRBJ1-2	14	CASSKTGPRGGYTF	TGTGCCAGCAGTAAGACAGGCCCCAGGGGTGGCTACACCTTC
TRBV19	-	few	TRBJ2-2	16	CASSTLGGAMNGELFF	TGTGCCAGTAGTACCTTAGGGGGGGCGATGAACGGGGAGCTGTTTTTT
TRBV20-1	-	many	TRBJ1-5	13	CSATSSSNQPQHF	TGCAGTGCGACATCTTCTAGCAATCAGCCCCAGCATTTT
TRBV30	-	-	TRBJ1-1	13	CAWSSRANTEAFF	TGTGCCTGGAGTAGCCGGGCGAACACTGAAGCTTTCTTT
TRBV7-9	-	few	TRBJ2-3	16	CASSFRSKTSTDTQYF	TGTGCCAGCAGCTTCCGCAGCAAGACTAGCACAGATACGCAGTATTTT
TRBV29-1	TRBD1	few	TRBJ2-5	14	CSVPGQGIWETQYF	TGCAGCGTACCGGGACAGGGGATATGGGAGACCCAGTACTTC
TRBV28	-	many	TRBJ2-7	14	CASILTAGGYEQYF	TGTGCCAGCATCTTAACCGCCGGTGGGTACGAGCAGTACTTC
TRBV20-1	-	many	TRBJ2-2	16	CSASGRAATNTGELFF	TGCAGTGCTAGTGGGCGGGCAGCTACGAACACCGGGGAGCTGTTTTTT
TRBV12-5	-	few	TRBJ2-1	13	CASGLVPGNEQFF	TGTGCTAGTGGTTTGGTACCCGGGAATGAGCAGTTCTTC
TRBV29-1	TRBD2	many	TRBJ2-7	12	CSATSGAREQYF	TGCAGCGCGACTAGCGGGGCCAGGGAGCAGTACTTC
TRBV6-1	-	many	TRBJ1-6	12	CASIEGVSPLHF	TGTGCCAGCATAGAAGGGGTGTCACCCCTCCACTTT
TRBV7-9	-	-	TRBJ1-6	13	CASSLDAAEPLHF	TGTGCCAGCAGCTTAGACGCAGCAGAACCCCTCCACTTT
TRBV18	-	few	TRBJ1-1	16	CASSPPAGVSDTEAFF	TGTGCCAGCTCACCACCGGCGGGGGTATCGGACACTGAAGCTTTCTTT
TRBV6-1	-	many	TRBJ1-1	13	CASSENWAAEAFF	TGTGCCAGCAGTGAAAATTGGGCCGCCGAAGCTTTCTTT
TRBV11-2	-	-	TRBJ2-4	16	CASSLVTGLAKNIQYF	TGTGCCAGCAGCTTAGTCACAGGACTAGCCAAAAACATTCAGTACTTC